The 12 T cell receptor beta chains presented below share a single source sample, sequenced in a study of control samples from healthy donors and cancer patients (dated by TCRdb to between 2020 and 2021). The library was made by the immunoSEQ multiplex PCR assay. TCRdb obtained this table from immuneACCESS and retained in-frame rearrangements with V and J assigned. These tables miss some clones; where compared with another copy, unresolved V genes account for less than half of the shortfall, and the remainder is unexplained. A total of some 410,000 clones appear in this sample, about 93% of them only once. The ten largest clonotypes hold 5% to 8% of the sample. The sample was PBMCs. The source of these receptors is a man in his forties with head and neck cancer.

The chain has TRBV27 and TRBJ2-3; 7 nucleotides match TRBD2. J was trimmed by 1 base and V by 4 bases; bases with no gene match: 11. The CDR3 has 17 residues. The germline CDR1 and CDR2 sequences are MNHEY and SMNVEV (reference sequence). CDR3 residues: CASSSAGVTTGTDTQYF. The CDR3 DNA is TGTGCCAGCAGTTCGGCGGGAGTGACAACTGGCACAGATACGCAGTATTTT.

The table lists this clone with a count of one. DNA of the CDR3: TGTGCCAGCAGTTCGGAAGAGACCCAGTACTTC. As protein: CASSSEETQYF. The chain couples TRBV28 to TRBJ2-5; D is uncertain. V lost 4 bases and J 3 bases, leaving 3 bases between the germline ends. Germline V CDR1 and CDR2: MDHEN, SYDVKM. The CDR3 has 11 residues.

The J gene is TRBJ2-7, the V gene TRBV3-1 (or the pseudogene TRBV3-2); 8 bases agree with TRBD1. V lost 2 bases and J lost 4; bases outside the gene matches: 7. The CDR3 spans 15 residues. In germline, CDR1 is LGHDT, CDR2 YNNKEL (reference sequence). The CDR3 loop is CASSQQETGEYEQYF. The DNA of the CDR3 is TGTGCCAGCAGCCAACAGGAGACAGGGGAATACGAGCAGTACTTC.

V usage is TRBV5-1 and J usage is TRBJ2-3; possibly TRBD1 for D (6 bases). This CDR3 contains 15 residues. CDR1 and CDR2 (germline): SGHRS, YFSETQ. Trimming removed 4 bases from V and 0 bases from J, with 12 bases in between. DNA for the CDR3: TGCGCCAGCAGCCCTGCAGGGGCTAGCACAGATACGCAGTATTTT. Its translation is CASSPAGASTDTQYF. The full variable domain, completed using reference TRBV5-1 and TRBJ2-3, is KAGVTQTPRYLIKTRGQQVTLSCSPISGHRSVSWYQQTPGQGLQFLFEYFSETQRNKGNFPGRFSGRQFSNSRSEMNVSTLELGDSALYLCASSPAGASTDTQYFGPGTRLTVL.

The V and J genes are TRBV6-6 and TRBJ1-1; D is ambiguous. Germline V CDR1 and CDR2: MNHNY, SVGAGI (reference sequence). Deletions cut 0 bases from V and 1 base from J, with 6 bases between. The CDR3 contains 14 residues. CDR3 sequence reads: CASSYSRANTEAFF. In nucleotides, the CDR3 is TGTGCCAGCAGTTACTCGAGAGCGAACACTGAAGCTTTCTTT.

This sequence joins TRBV7-3 and TRBJ1-5; D ambiguous. Trimming removed 5 bases at V and 3 bases at J, with 11 bases between. The CDR3 is 14 amino acids. The germline gives CDR1 SGHTA, CDR2 FQGTGA. Written as DNA, the CDR3 is TGTGCCAGCAGCCCGGGCGGATTCAATCAGCCCCAGCATTTT. Translation: CASSPGGFNQPQHF.

V is TRBV6-2 or TRBV6-3 and J is TRBJ2-1, with 9 bases fitting TRBD2. Germline-derived CDR1 and CDR2 are MNHEY and SVGEGT. This CDR3 region has 16 residues. V shed 2 bases, J shed 2 bases, and the junction held 4 bases outside the gene matches. The CDR3 is CASSYTAGGAYNEQFF. As DNA, the CDR3 is TGTGCCAGCAGTTACACGGCGGGGGGGGCCTACAATGAGCAGTTCTTC.

The CDR3 loop reads CASSSGRGSYEQYF. CDR3 nucleotide sequence: TGTGCCAGCAGCTCTGGCAGGGGCAGCTACGAGCAGTACTTC. V gene TRBV7-6 combines with J gene TRBJ2-7; a possible D gene is TRBD1 (6 bases). Germline CDR1 and CDR2: SGHVS and FNYEAQ. Trimming cost V 4 bases and J 3 bases, with 13 bases left between them. The CDR3 is made up of 14 amino acids.

The V and J genes are TRBV3-1 (or the pseudogene TRBV3-2) and TRBJ1-5, with 7 bases aligning to TRBD1. V shed 4 bases, J shed 4 bases, and the junction held 7 bases outside the gene matches. Germline CDR1 LGHDT, CDR2 YNNKEL (reference sequence). This CDR3 has 15 residues. In DNA form, the CDR3 reads TGTGCCAGCAGCCCGTCAGGCAGGGGGAATCAGCCCCAGCATTTT. Amino acid sequence: CASSPSGRGNQPQHF.

The V gene is TRBV19, the J gene TRBJ1-4; D possibly corresponds to TRBD1 (6 bases). Germline-derived CDR1 and CDR2 are LNHDA and SQIVND (reference sequence). The CDR3 contains 15 residues. Trimming shortened V by 5 bases and J by 5 bases, and 15 bases separated the two germline ends. CDR3 amino acids: CASSLSGAKNEKLFF. As DNA, the CDR3 is TGTGCCAGTAGTCTATCAGGGGCGAAAAATGAAAAACTGTTTTTT.

V usage is TRBV28 and J usage is TRBJ2-7; TRBD2 is a possible D gene (6 bases). This CDR3 is 14 amino acids long. Trimming pared 6 bases from V and 3 bases from J, leaving 15 bases between. From germline, CDR1 is MDHEN and CDR2 SYDVKM. The CDR3 DNA reads TGTGCCAGCAGCCCCCCCCTCGGGAGCTACGAGCAGTACTTC. This sequence encodes CASSPPLGSYEQYF.

The chain uses TRBV27 and TRBJ1-2; D may be TRBD1 (5 bases). CDR1 is MNHEY, CDR2 SMNVEV, per germline (reference sequence). The CDR3 spans 15 residues. Between the trimmed V and J ends, which lost 5 bases and 5 bases, there was a span of 18 bases. CDR3: CASSPSTVGAYGYTF. In DNA form, the CDR3 reads TGTGCCAGCAGTCCCTCGACGGTTGGGGCTTATGGCTACACCTTC.